These 11 T cell receptor beta chains were all obtained from the same sample, sequenced in a study of OX40 agonist ivuxolimab in advanced cancers. The table came from immunoSEQ multiplex PCR; TCRdb's copy has only in-frame clones and leaves some out. The table lists tens of thousands of clones, 89% of them singletons, with under 0.4% in the top ten. Sequences were derived from CD4+ or CD8+ T cells sorted from blood, sampled in a trial of the OX40 agonist ivuxolimab. These receptors came from an adult with an advanced solid tumor such as melanoma, head and neck, liver or kidney cancer.

V gene TRBV4-1 combines with J gene TRBJ2-7; 10 positions agree with TRBD1. With 0 bases clipped from V and 2 bases from J, the junction kept 7 bases outside the gene matches. The CDR3 runs 17 residues. Germline V CDR1 and CDR2: MGHRA, YSYEKL. DNA of the CDR3: TGCGCCAGCAGCCAAGAGGGCGGGACAGGGGATGCCTACGAGCAGTACTTC. This encodes CASSQEGGTGDAYEQYF.

The gene calls are TRBV27 and TRBJ2-2; no definite D call. The germline V gene encodes CDR1 MNHEY and CDR2 SMNVEV (reference sequence). This CDR3 is built from 14 residues. Trimming removed 2 bases at V and 0 bases at J, with 4 bases between. The CDR3 DNA sequence: TGTGCCAGCAGTTTAAGGGCGAACACCGGGGAGCTGTTTTTT. Translated, it gives CASSLRANTGELFF.

This chain connects TRBV28 to TRBJ2-1, with D perhaps TRBD1 (6 bases). Germline CDR1 MDHEN, CDR2 SYDVKM. With 6 bases removed from V and 4 bases from J, the gap between germline ends came to 16 bases. The CDR3 is 15 residues long. In DNA, the CDR3 is TGTGCCAGCAGAATCGCCGGGACATCGTACAATGAGCAGTTCTTC. Protein sequence: CASRIAGTSYNEQFF.

The chain recombines TRBV7-9 with TRBJ2-1; D gene ambiguous. Germline-derived CDR1 and CDR2 are SEHNR and FQNEAQ (reference sequence). The V gene lost 1 base and the J gene lost 5 bases, with 12 bases spanning the gap. There are 15 residues in the CDR3. This CDR3 reads CASSLDVFGHNEQFF. The CDR3 DNA follows: TGTGCCAGCAGCTTAGACGTTTTTGGGCACAATGAGCAGTTCTTC.

The rearrangement joins TRBV5-6 to TRBJ1-1; TRBD1 might be the D (6 bases). This CDR3 has 12 residues. The V end lost 7 bases, the J end lost 7 bases, and 14 bases lay between the germline ends. In germline, CDR1 is SGHDT, CDR2 YYEEEE. CDR3 residues: CASQRQDREAFF. The CDR3 DNA reads TGTGCCAGCCAACGACAGGATCGTGAAGCTTTCTTT. Full variable domain (remainder filled in from reference TRBV5-6 and TRBJ1-1): DAGVTQSPTHLIKTRGQQVTLRCSPKSGHDTVSWYQQALGQGPQFIFQYYEEEERQRGNFPDRFSGHQFPNYSSELNVNALLLGDSALYLCASQRQDREAFFGQGTRLTVV.

This chain links TRBV7-8 with TRBJ2-3; weak D call: TRBD2 (7 bases). The CDR3 runs 15 residues. V was pared by 4 bases and J by 5 bases, with 16 bases between. Germline CDR1 is SGHVS and CDR2 is FQNEAQ. Here the CDR3 reads CASSSTGGFLDTQYF. CDR3 nucleotide sequence: TGTGCCAGCAGCTCGACGGGGGGCTTCTTAGATACGCAGTATTTT.

The chain employs TRBV30 and TRBJ1-1, with 8 bases aligning to TRBD1. Germline lookup yields CDR1 GTSNPN and CDR2 SVGIG (reference sequence). CDR3 length: 13 amino acids. The trim removed 4 bases at V and 5 bases at J, leaving 6 bases unmatched. The CDR3 sequence is CAWTLDRETEAFF. In DNA form, the CDR3 reads TGTGCCTGGACTCTGGACAGGGAAACTGAAGCTTTCTTT.

The V gene is TRBV5-8, the J gene TRBJ2-7; tentatively, D is TRBD1 or TRBD2 (5 bases each). The CDR3 loop spans 14 amino acids. V lost 2 bases and J lost 3, with 12 bases in between. Germline assignment: CDR1 SGHTS and CDR2 YDEGEE. The CDR3 bases are TGTGCCAGCAGCTTCACGGGACCTGTCTACGAGCAGTACTTC. It specifies CASSFTGPVYEQYF.

This rearrangement joins TRBV11-2 to TRBJ2-2; TRBD2 is a possible D gene (6 bases). The CDR3 loop spans 15 amino acids. V was trimmed by 3 bases and J by 5 bases, leaving 13 bases between them. CDR1 and CDR2 (germline): SGHAT, FQNNGV. The CDR3 DNA follows: TGTGCCAGCAGCTTTTGGGGAGGAAAGACCGGGGAGCTGTTTTTT. Protein: CASSFWGGKTGELFF.

This clone showed up just a few times. The chain uses TRBV9 and TRBJ1-2; the match to TRBD1 covers 10 bases. The CDR3 is 12 residues long. CDR1 is SGDLS, CDR2 YYNGEE, per germline. The J segment lost 6 bases and the V segment lost 8 bases, leaving 4 bases of the junction unmatched. The chain's CDR3 is CASWDRGDGYTF. The CDR3 nucleotides are TGTGCCAGTTGGGACAGGGGAGATGGCTACACCTTC.

This clone was detected a few times. The V and J genes are TRBV5-8 and TRBJ1-5; D is uncertain. Germline-derived CDR1 and CDR2 are SGHTS and YDEGEE. The CDR3 covers 11 residues. V was pared by 4 bases and J by 6 bases, with 5 bases between. CDR3 sequence reads: CASSAFQPQHF. CDR3 coding DNA: TGTGCCAGCAGCGCATTTCAGCCCCAGCATTTT.